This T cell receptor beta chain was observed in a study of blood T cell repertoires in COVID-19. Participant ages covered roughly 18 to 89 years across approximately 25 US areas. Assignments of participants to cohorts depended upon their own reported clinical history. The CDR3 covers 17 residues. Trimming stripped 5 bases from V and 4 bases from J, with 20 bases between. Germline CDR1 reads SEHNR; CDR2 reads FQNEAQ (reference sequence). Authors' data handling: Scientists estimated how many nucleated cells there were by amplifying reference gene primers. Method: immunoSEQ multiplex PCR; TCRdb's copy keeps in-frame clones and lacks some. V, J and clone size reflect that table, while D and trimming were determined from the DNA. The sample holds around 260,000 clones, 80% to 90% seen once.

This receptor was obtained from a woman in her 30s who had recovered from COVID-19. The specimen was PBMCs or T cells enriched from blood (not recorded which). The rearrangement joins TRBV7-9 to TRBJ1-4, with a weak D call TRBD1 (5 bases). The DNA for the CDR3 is TGTGCCAGCAGCGACAGACGACTGGCACAGGATAATGAAAAACTGTTTTTT. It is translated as CASSDRRLAQDNEKLFF. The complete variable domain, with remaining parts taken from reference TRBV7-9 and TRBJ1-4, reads DTGVSQNPRHKITKRGQNVTFRCDPISEHNRLYWYRQTLGQGPEFLTYFQNEAQLEKSRLLSDRFSAERPKGSFSTLEIQRTEQGDSAMYLCASSDRRLAQDNEKLFFGSGTQLSVL.